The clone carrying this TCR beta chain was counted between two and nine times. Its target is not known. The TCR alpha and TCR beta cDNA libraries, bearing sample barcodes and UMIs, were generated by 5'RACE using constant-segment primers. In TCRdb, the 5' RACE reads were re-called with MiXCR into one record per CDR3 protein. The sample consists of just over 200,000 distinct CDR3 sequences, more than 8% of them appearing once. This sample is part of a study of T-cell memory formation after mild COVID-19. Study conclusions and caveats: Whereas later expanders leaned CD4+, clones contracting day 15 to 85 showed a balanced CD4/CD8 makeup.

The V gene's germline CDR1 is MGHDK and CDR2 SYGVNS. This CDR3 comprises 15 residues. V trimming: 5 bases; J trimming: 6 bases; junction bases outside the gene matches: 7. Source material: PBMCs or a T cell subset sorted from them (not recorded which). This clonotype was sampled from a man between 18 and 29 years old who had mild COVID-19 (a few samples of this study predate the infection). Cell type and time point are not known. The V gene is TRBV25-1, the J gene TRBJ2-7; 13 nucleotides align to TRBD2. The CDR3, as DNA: TGTGCCAGCAGTAGGACTAGCGGGGGACTGGGCGAGCAGTACTTC. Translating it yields CASSRTSGGLGEQYF.